A selection of T cell receptor beta chains follows, all from one sample in a study of blood T cell repertoires in COVID-19. The data were produced by immunoSEQ multiplex PCR, yet TCRdb's version contains in-frame clones alone and is incomplete. This sample has roughly 290,000 clones; around four fifths occur once, and the top ten carry approximately 3.8%. Sequenced material: peripheral blood. Receptor source: a woman aged 45-60 years with active or convalescent COVID-19. CDR3s include the opening cysteine and the closing phenylalanine or tryptophan. The D gene is left open where the match is weak. Some rows mark clone size as missing; the rest say once, few, many or name a class of expanded clone.

clone_size	v_call	d_call	j_call	cdr3_nt	cdr3_aa
-	TRBV29-1	-	TRBJ2-5	TGCAGCGTTGCCCACAGTTTTCAAGAGACCCAGTACTTC	CSVAHSFQETQYF
-	TRBV7-2	-	TRBJ1-2	TGTGCCAGCAGCCCCGCGGGGGGGAACTATGGCTACACCTTC	CASSPAGGNYGYTF
-	TRBV5-4	-	TRBJ1-2	TGTGCCAGCACTCCCTCCCACGGTAACTATGGCTACACCTTC	CASTPSHGNYGYTF
-	TRBV3-1/TRBV3-2	TRBD2	TRBJ2-5	TGTGCCAGCAGCCCCTTCGGACTAGCGGGGGAAGAGACCCAGTACTTC	CASSPFGLAGEETQYF
-	TRBV28	TRBD1	TRBJ1-2	TGTGCCAGCAGGAATACAGGGGGCTACTATGGCTACACCTTC	CASRNTGGYYGYTF
-	TRBV11-2	-	TRBJ2-5	TGTGCCAGCAGCTTAGGCCAGTACCAAGAGACCCAGTACTTC	CASSLGQYQETQYF
once	TRBV4-1	-	TRBJ2-5	TGCGCCAGCAGCCAAGTCCCCTTACAGGGCGTGGAGACCCAGTACTTC	CASSQVPLQGVETQYF
-	TRBV19	TRBD2	TRBJ2-3	TGTGCCAGTAGTATAAGTAGCGGGGCTAGCACAGATACGCAGTATTTT	CASSISSGASTDTQYF
-	TRBV2	TRBD2	TRBJ2-1	TGTGCCAGCAGTGAAGTAGCGGGAGGTGTCAATGAGCAGTTCTTC	CASSEVAGGVNEQFF
-	TRBV25-1	TRBD1	TRBJ1-3	TGTGCCAGCAGTGCTCCGACAGGGTCCAACACCATATATTTT	CASSAPTGSNTIYF
-	TRBV7-8	-	TRBJ2-1	TGTGCCAGCAGCTCCACGCCGCAGCGGGCCCACAATGAGCAGTTCTTC	CASSSTPQRAHNEQFF
-	TRBV7-8	TRBD2	TRBJ2-2	TGTGCCAGCAGCCCACTTAGACTAGCGGCCGGGGAGCTGTTTTTT	CASSPLRLAAGELFF
-	TRBV28	-	TRBJ2-1	TGTGCCTCTATTCCCGGGGTTCTTGGCGATGAGCAGTTCTTC	CASIPGVLGDEQFF
-	TRBV27	TRBD2	TRBJ2-1	TGTGCCAGCAGTAAAAGACTAGCGGGGACGTACAATGAGCAGTTCTTC	CASSKRLAGTYNEQFF
-	TRBV28	-	TRBJ1-1	TGTGCCAGCAGTTCCGTCCCCACTCGGACTGAAGCTTTCTTT	CASSSVPTRTEAFF
once	TRBV2	TRBD1	TRBJ2-7	TGTGCCAGCAGAACCGGGACAGGGCGCGAGCAGTACTTC	CASRTGTGREQYF
few	TRBV28	-	TRBJ1-5	TGTGCCAGCGGGGGGGATAGCAATCAGCCCCAGCATTTT	CASGGDSNQPQHF
-	TRBV19	-	TRBJ2-5	TGTGCCAGTAGTATCGCAGGGAGGGAGACCCAGTACTTC	CASSIAGRETQYF
-	TRBV5-7	TRBD2	TRBJ2-7	TGTGCCAGCAGCTTGTCGGAGCGGGACCCCTTCCCCTACGAGCAGTACTTC	CASSLSERDPFPYEQYF
-	TRBV7-9	-	TRBJ1-5	TGTGCCAGCAGCCCAGGGCATCAGGGACAGCCCCAGCATTTT	CASSPGHQGQPQHF
-	TRBV27	-	TRBJ1-2	TGTGCCAGCAGTAAAGCCACAGGGATGAATGGCTACACCTTC	CASSKATGMNGYTF
-	TRBV19	TRBD2	TRBJ2-5	TGTGCCAGTAGTATAATTAGCGGGAGGCAAGAGACCCAGTACTTC	CASSIISGRQETQYF
-	TRBV4-2	TRBD1	TRBJ2-1	TGTGCCAGCAGCCTAGGGACAGGGGGAGATTCTGAGCAGTTCTTC	CASSLGTGGDSEQFF
-	TRBV2	-	TRBJ1-2	TGTGCCAGCAGTGGAGCCTCCTATGGCTACACCTTC	CASSGASYGYTF
-	TRBV30	TRBD1	TRBJ2-7	TGTGCCTGGGACAGGGGTACCTACGAGCAGTACTTC	CAWDRGTYEQYF
-	TRBV24-1	TRBD1	TRBJ2-2	TGTGCCACCAGTAGACAGGGTGGAACCGGGGAGCTGTTTTTT	CATSRQGGTGELFF
-	TRBV5-1	-	TRBJ1-5	TGCGCCAGCAGCTTGGGACAGTCTAGCAATCAGCCCCAGCATTTT	CASSLGQSSNQPQHF